This TCR beta chain was identified during a study of blood T cell repertoires in COVID-19. Turning to the study itself: Material from acute and convalescent COVID-19 was sourced from the United States, Italy and Spain. PBMCs, B-cell-depleted T cells, or T cells provided the cDNA or gDNA that made up the material.

Authors' analysis steps: Amplification with reference gene primers provided the estimates of nucleated cell counts. Using immunoSEQ multiplex PCR, the repertoire was profiled, and TCRdb retains in-frame clones only, with some absent. From that table come the V and J calls and clone size; the DNA was used to work out D and trimming. The sample lists about 190,000 clones; around 80% were seen once. V was pared by 3 bases and J by 4 bases, with 6 bases of the junction left unmatched. Germline assignment: CDR1 LNHNV and CDR2 YYDKDF (reference sequence). This CDR3 spans 16 amino acids. The V gene is TRBV15, the J gene TRBJ2-2; 9 bases are a match to TRBD2. The clonotype comes from an elderly woman with active or convalescent COVID-19. Sequencing used peripheral blood. This CDR3 is CATSRGTSWPTGELFF. The DNA for the CDR3 is TGTGCCACCAGCAGGGGGACTAGCTGGCCCACCGGGGAGCTGTTTTTT. The whole variable domain, filled in from reference TRBV15 and TRBJ2-2, reads DAMVIQNPRYQVTQFGKPVTLSCSQTLNHNVMYWYQQKSSQAPKLLFHYYDKDFNNEADTPDNFQSRRPNTSFCFLDIRSPGLGDTAMYLCATSRGTSWPTGELFFGEGSRLTVL.